Below, 5 T cell receptor beta chains from the same sample are listed, as sequenced in a study of blood T cell repertoires in COVID-19. Clones were sequenced by immunoSEQ multiplex PCR, and TCRdb holds only the in-frame ones, with some missing. There are some 250,000 clones in the sample; around 90% occur only once, and 0.99% lies in the top ten. The sequencing input was peripheral blood. These receptors were obtained from a woman aged 40-49 years who had recovered from COVID-19.

The V and J genes are TRBV19 and TRBJ2-7; 9 bases line up with TRBD1. There are 17 residues in the CDR3. The V gene's germline CDR1 is LNHDA and CDR2 SQIVND (reference sequence). J was trimmed by 0 bases and V by 3 bases; bases with no gene match: 9. The CDR3 DNA reads TGTGCCAGTAGTATGGTCGGTTGGGACAGGGTCTCCTACGAGCAGTACGTC. Translation gives CASSMVGWDRVSYEQYV.

This chain joins TRBV3-1 (or the pseudogene TRBV3-2) and TRBJ1-5, with D possibly being TRBD1 (6 bases). The V and J ends lost 4 bases and 7 bases respectively, with 14 bases between them. Germline V lookup: CDR1 LGHDT, CDR2 YNNKEL (reference sequence). The CDR3 is 14 amino acids. The CDR3 spells CASSPSGVLQPQHF. The CDR3 DNA is TGTGCCAGCAGCCCCTCAGGGGTTTTGCAGCCCCAGCATTTT.

V usage is TRBV12-5 and J usage is TRBJ1-1; 8 bases map to TRBD1. The germline gives CDR1 LGHNT, CDR2 FRNRAP. The CDR3 totals 16 residues. The V segment lost 2 bases and the J segment 4 bases; nucleotides outside the gene matches: 9. CDR3 in DNA: TGTGCTAGTGGTTTGTCCTACAGGGGGTTTAGCACTGAAGCTTTCTTT. Residues: CASGLSYRGFSTEAFF.

The chain links TRBV19 to TRBJ2-1; 9 bases fit TRBD2. The ends lost 3 bases at V and 9 bases at J; junction bases unmatched: 9. This CDR3 is built from 15 residues. Germline V gene sequence: CDR1 LNHDA, CDR2 SQIVND (reference sequence). CDR3 amino acids: CASSIGAGGGSEQFF. CDR3 DNA: TGTGCCAGTAGTATCGGGGCGGGAGGGGGAAGTGAGCAGTTCTTC. Based on the CDR3 plus reference TRBV19 and TRBJ2-1, the full variable domain is DGGITQSPKYLFRKEGQNVTLSCEQNLNHDAMYWYRQDPGQGLRLIYYSQIVNDFQKGDIAEGYSVSREKKESFPLTVTSAQKNPTAFYLCASSIGAGGGSEQFFGPGTRLTVL.

V gene TRBV9 combines with J gene TRBJ2-2, with D perhaps matching TRBD1 (6 bases). V lost 3 bases and J lost 6, with 15 bases in between. Germline V gene sequence: CDR1 SGDLS, CDR2 YYNGEE. The CDR3 loop spans 15 amino acids. The CDR3: CASSALQGGSGELFF. The CDR3 nucleotides read TGTGCCAGCAGCGCCCTACAGGGCGGGTCCGGGGAGCTGTTTTTT.